These T cell receptor beta chains were read from a single sample in a study of cytomegalovirus exposure and HLA in healthy donors. Sequencing was performed with immunoSEQ multiplex PCR; in TCRdb, only in-frame clones are kept and a portion is missing. Among some 140,000 clones listed, around 85% were seen once. Sequencing was done on a sample of PBMCs. Receptor source: a man younger than 35 in good health and CMV-seronegative. Both conserved end residues are trimmed from each CDR3. Clone size is shown for a subset of rows, as once, few, many or a class of expanded clone.

j_gene: TRBJ1-1; abundance: -; v_gene: TRBV6-5; CDR3aa: ASSYSIHRGGTEAF
j_gene: TRBJ2-1; abundance: -; v_gene: TRBV29-1; CDR3aa: SVDGLSGGNEQF
j_gene: TRBJ1-6; abundance: once; v_gene: TRBV5-4; CDR3aa: ASSLEVAGMGNSPLH
j_gene: TRBJ1-4; abundance: once; v_gene: TRBV19; CDR3aa: ASSYDSYNEKLF
j_gene: TRBJ1-6; abundance: -; v_gene: TRBV19; CDR3aa: ASGPLGSYNSPLH
j_gene: TRBJ2-5; abundance: -; v_gene: TRBV5-6; CDR3aa: ASRKLLVRETQY
j_gene: TRBJ2-3; abundance: -; v_gene: TRBV7-9; CDR3aa: ASSSGTGEDTQY
j_gene: TRBJ1-5; abundance: -; v_gene: TRBV7-8; CDR3aa: ASSLILEAGNNQPQH
j_gene: TRBJ2-7; abundance: once; v_gene: TRBV6-1; CDR3aa: ASSPRGESYEQY
j_gene: TRBJ2-1; abundance: -; v_gene: TRBV29-1; CDR3aa: SVGSSGRVGYNEQF
j_gene: TRBJ1-1; abundance: -; v_gene: TRBV28; CDR3aa: ASSLYRGHTEAF
j_gene: TRBJ2-3; abundance: -; v_gene: TRBV5-1; CDR3aa: ASTEFEITDTQY
j_gene: TRBJ2-2; abundance: -; v_gene: TRBV28; CDR3aa: ASSSPGWQTGELF
j_gene: TRBJ2-5; abundance: -; v_gene: TRBV5-1; CDR3aa: ASSLLTGKETQY
j_gene: TRBJ2-7; abundance: few; v_gene: TRBV7-2; CDR3aa: ASSFSGAYEQY
j_gene: TRBJ1-2; abundance: -; v_gene: TRBV28; CDR3aa: ASRTQPNYGYT
j_gene: TRBJ2-3; abundance: -; v_gene: TRBV6-5; CDR3aa: ASSYSAVTDTQY
j_gene: TRBJ2-7; abundance: -; v_gene: TRBV19; CDR3aa: ASSTDREYEQY
j_gene: TRBJ2-3; abundance: -; v_gene: TRBV6-6; CDR3aa: ASHRPADTQY
j_gene: TRBJ1-4; abundance: -; v_gene: TRBV5-1; CDR3aa: ASSLAGAGEKLF
j_gene: TRBJ2-7; abundance: few; v_gene: TRBV5-5; CDR3aa: ASSLQAGGPYEQY
j_gene: TRBJ1-4; abundance: -; v_gene: TRBV4-2; CDR3aa: ASSRGFPTNEKLF
j_gene: TRBJ1-1; abundance: -; v_gene: TRBV6-5; CDR3aa: ASRPGGARNTEAF
j_gene: TRBJ2-2; abundance: -; v_gene: TRBV28; CDR3aa: ASMTDLAGNTGELF
j_gene: TRBJ2-1; abundance: once; v_gene: TRBV28; CDR3aa: ASSLQTGRSNEQF
j_gene: TRBJ2-3; abundance: -; v_gene: TRBV7-2; CDR3aa: ASSAQWRPSTDTQY
j_gene: TRBJ2-1; abundance: -; v_gene: TRBV25-1; CDR3aa: ASAPVVAGPYNEQF
j_gene: TRBJ2-5; abundance: -; v_gene: TRBV18; CDR3aa: ASSPRSDQETQY
j_gene: TRBJ2-6; abundance: -; v_gene: TRBV6-5; CDR3aa: ASSGGSSGANVLT
j_gene: TRBJ2-7; abundance: -; v_gene: TRBV5-6; CDR3aa: ASRNRANYEQY
j_gene: TRBJ1-2; abundance: -; v_gene: TRBV5-1; CDR3aa: ASTRGQPNYGYT
j_gene: TRBJ1-2; abundance: -; v_gene: TRBV10-3; CDR3aa: AIRNVGRYGYT
j_gene: TRBJ2-1; abundance: -; v_gene: TRBV7-2; CDR3aa: ASSSTYLAGGPYNEQF
j_gene: TRBJ2-7; abundance: -; v_gene: TRBV5-8; CDR3aa: ASDGQGSNEQY
j_gene: TRBJ1-4; abundance: -; v_gene: TRBV6-1; CDR3aa: ATTGWGGEKLF
j_gene: TRBJ1-5; abundance: -; v_gene: TRBV5-1; CDR3aa: ASSLGGESNQPQH
j_gene: TRBJ1-4; abundance: -; v_gene: TRBV6-5; CDR3aa: ASSYSPDEKLF
j_gene: TRBJ1-5; abundance: -; v_gene: TRBV7-8; CDR3aa: ASSLGQGAPSNQPQH
j_gene: TRBJ1-5; abundance: -; v_gene: TRBV7-9; CDR3aa: ASSKDRINQPQH
j_gene: TRBJ2-1; abundance: -; v_gene: TRBV11-3; CDR3aa: ASSLAGPLTDEQF
j_gene: TRBJ2-1; abundance: -; v_gene: TRBV7-8; CDR3aa: ASSFPSGGFNEQF
j_gene: TRBJ2-7; abundance: -; v_gene: TRBV6-1; CDR3aa: ASREGQGAFYEQY
j_gene: TRBJ2-5; abundance: -; v_gene: TRBV25-1; CDR3aa: ASGPQGVARETQY
j_gene: TRBJ2-7; abundance: -; v_gene: TRBV28; CDR3aa: ASSALGDSWEQY
j_gene: TRBJ2-7; abundance: -; v_gene: TRBV5-6; CDR3aa: ASSMTGPYEQY
j_gene: TRBJ1-1; abundance: many; v_gene: TRBV4-1; CDR3aa: ASSQVLSRDPEAF
j_gene: TRBJ2-5; abundance: -; v_gene: TRBV27; CDR3aa: ASSLLRETQETQY
j_gene: TRBJ2-7; abundance: once; v_gene: TRBV7-2; CDR3aa: ASSRDSAYEQY
j_gene: TRBJ2-3; abundance: -; v_gene: TRBV4-1; CDR3aa: ASSQQGLSTDTQY
j_gene: TRBJ2-1; abundance: -; v_gene: TRBV5-1; CDR3aa: ASSKRSSYNEQF
j_gene: TRBJ2-7; abundance: -; v_gene: TRBV7-9; CDR3aa: ASSHSYEQY
j_gene: TRBJ2-1; abundance: -; v_gene: TRBV5-4; CDR3aa: ASSLGGQLTYNEQF
j_gene: TRBJ2-3; abundance: -; v_gene: TRBV5-1; CDR3aa: ASSWTGTDTQY
j_gene: TRBJ2-5; abundance: -; v_gene: TRBV27; CDR3aa: ASRGVQETQY